This TCR beta chain was observed in a study of T cell responses to AZD1222 COVID-19 vaccine. The germline V gene has CDR1 SGHNT and CDR2 YENEEA. V dropped 2 bases and J dropped 7 bases, with 9 bases sitting between them. The CDR3 is made up of 13 amino acids. TCRdb's table, derived via immunoSEQ multiplex PCR, lists solely in-frame clones and lacks some. Of some 140,000 clones in the sample, 93% are singletons; the top ten hold around 3.1%. This specimen consisted of peripheral blood, obtained on day 0 of AZD1222 vaccination. The V call is TRBV11-3, the J call TRBJ2-1; no clear D. This sequence was found in an adult in good health. The CDR3 DNA follows: TGTGCCAGCAGCTTAAACGTCAGGAATGAGCAGTTCTTC. This codes for CASSLNVRNEQFF.